Below, 6 T cell receptor beta chains from the same sample are listed, as sequenced in a study of T cell responses to AZD1222 COVID-19 vaccine. TCRdb's table, derived via immunoSEQ multiplex PCR, lists solely in-frame clones and lacks some. Among around 180,000 clones, almost 90% were seen once, and the ten largest hold less than 0.55%. Sequenced here: peripheral blood, sampled on day 0 of AZD1222 vaccination. These receptors all come from an adult in good health.

The chain recombines TRBV19 with TRBJ2-3; 15 bases fit TRBD2. The germline V gene has CDR1 LNHDA and CDR2 SQIVND (reference sequence). The CDR3 length is 16 residues. V trimming: 6 bases; J trimming: 4 bases; junction bases outside the gene matches: 5. The CDR3: CASRSGTSGGPDTQYF. CDR3 nucleotide sequence: TGTGCCAGTAGATCCGGGACTAGCGGGGGGCCAGATACGCAGTATTTT.

CDR3 residues: CASTTLVDYNQPQHF. The CDR3 DNA reads TGTGCCAGTACCACATTAGTTGACTACAATCAGCCCCAGCATTTT. V is TRBV19 and J is TRBJ1-5; D uncertain. The CDR3 is 15 amino acids. From germline, CDR1 is LNHDA and CDR2 SQIVND (reference sequence). The V and J ends lost 7 bases and 3 bases respectively, with 16 bases between them.

This chain uses TRBV28 with TRBJ1-2, with D perhaps matching TRBD1 (5 bases). With 10 bases removed from V and 4 bases from J, the gap between germline ends came to 13 bases. The germline V gene encodes CDR1 MDHEN and CDR2 SYDVKM. This CDR3 is built from 12 residues. CDR3 loop: CATLGRGYGYTF. CDR3 coding DNA: TGTGCCACCCTGGGGCGCGGCTATGGCTACACCTTC.

This clone was counted a single time. The DNA for the CDR3 is TGTGCCAGCAGCTCCGGGACTAGCGCCACAGATACGCAGTATTTT. Translating gives CASSSGTSATDTQYF. The chain has TRBV11-3 and TRBJ2-3; 10 bases are shared with TRBD2. CDR3 length equals 15 residues. Germline CDR1 SGHNT, CDR2 YENEEA. The J segment lost 2 bases and the V segment lost 4 bases, leaving 3 bases of the junction unmatched.

The V gene is TRBV15, the J gene TRBJ2-5, with 8 positions matching TRBD1. The V gene's germline CDR1 is LNHNV and CDR2 YYDKDF (reference sequence). With 1 base clipped from V and 1 base from J, the junction kept 8 bases outside the gene matches. This CDR3 contains 17 residues. The CDR3 DNA follows: TGTGCCACCAGCAGAGTTCCTGGACAGGGCCCCCAAGAGACCCAGTACTTC. It specifies CATSRVPGQGPQETQYF.

This clone was seen only a few times. The DNA for the CDR3 is TGTGCCAGCAGTTCCGGGACTTCCGGGGGTGAGCAGTTCTTC. Its translation is CASSSGTSGGEQFF. V and J are TRBV7-9 and TRBJ2-1; weak D call: TRBD2 (6 bases). The V end lost 6 bases, the J end lost 9 bases, and 18 bases lay between the germline ends. This CDR3 has 14 amino acids. Germline V CDR1 and CDR2: SEHNR, FQNEAQ (reference sequence).